The T cell receptor (beta chain) under discussion was sequenced for a study of blood T cells in healthy people across ages (dated by TCRdb to between 2015 and 2017). Regarding the research as a whole: Template switching captured roughly one uniquely barcoded TCR beta cDNA molecule per two T cells in model experiments. Age-related changes in TCR beta repertoire diversity were measured in the study by deep sequencing normalized with unique cDNA molecular identifiers. Donors were grouped into four age groups: young (average about 15 years), middle-aged (39), aged (around 62) and long-lived (about 82). To avoid experimental bias, donors of different ages were randomly spread across the sequencing lanes. Using the same blood draw, the study looked at two additional independent replicas of 1 million unique cDNA reads for two donors, one aged 18 to 30 and the other aged 80 or older. The research as a whole found: Compared with the aged group, the long-lived group had more naive CD4+ T cells, fewer expanded clones and increased TCR diversity, a pattern suggesting age selection. As age increased, observed TCR beta diversity per million T cells dropped in a roughly linear way, and a significant reduction was already evident by age roughly 40. The percentage of naive T cells measured by flow cytometry correlated strongly with observed TCR beta diversity. Bulk unsorted PBMC profiling prevented conclusive comparison of naive and antigen-experienced compartments. Estimates of total diversity based on one million sequenced T cells were considered lower bounds and underestimates. Donor CMV infection status was unknown, potentially confounding age-related changes in expanded clonotypes.

Comment on this clonotype: No antigen is known for it. No base-level quality is on record; no much larger clone is a single base apart.

From a lookup of the germline V gene, CDR1 and CDR2 are ENHRY and SYGVKD. From cysteine to phenylalanine, the CDR3 is 13 amino acids long. CDR3 DNA only is kept here, 39 bases in frame from base 1. At the junction V is shortened by 8 bases and J by 9 bases; bases outside the gene matches: 9. Donors were 39 systemically healthy Caucasian individuals from Russia aged 6 to 90 years. Each donor gave ten milliliters of peripheral blood, collected into EDTA-treated Vacutainer tubes. Ficoll-Paque density-gradient centrifugation was used to isolate PBMCs, with at least 6 million obtained per sample. Total RNA was extracted from PBMCs with Trizol reagent, with at least 5.5 micrograms obtained per sample. The percentages of naive CD45RAhigh/CD27high T cells were determined by flow cytometry on a PBMC aliquot from every donor. Library creation used 5' RACE. TCRdb shows the sequencer as Illumina HiSeq 2500. A second about 7 to 11 cycle PCR used a sample-barcoded 5' primer and a J-beta primer mix. A template-switch 5' adaptor carrying 12 random nucleotides introduced a unique molecular identifier onto each TCR beta cDNA molecule. Each sample yielded at least 2.5 million CDR3-containing paired-end reads. All of the RNA was converted into first-strand cDNA using the Mint cDNA synthesis kit, with a TRBC-specific oligonucleotide serving as the primer. Following uracil-DNA glycosylase treatment, all cDNA underwent a first 18-cycle PCR with the universal primers M1SS and BC2_uni_R. Turning to the authors' computational methods: Each sample was normalized by randomly selecting 1 million high-quality reads, each carrying a distinct molecular identifier. Reads with shared molecular identifiers were discarded instead of being binned into consensus sequences. MiTCR, run with a Q25 quality threshold and the strictest error-elimination algorithm, handled CDR3 identification, clonotype clustering and error correction. A nonparametric unseen species model using Euler transformation provided a lower-bound estimate of total TCR beta diversity. The raw public data were reprocessed by TCRdb itself: fastp quality trimming at Q25, MiXCR clonotype calling, in-frame beta chains only. Under each unique CDR3 protein, matching rows form one entry showing the most common genes and DNA. The V and J calls were not made by the authors but by TCRdb's processing. The sample table holds under 2,000,000 distinct CDR3 sequences, of which about 49% were seen once. The top ten clones comprise 2.1% of the sample.

The sequencing sample was made of blood. The sequence is built from TRBV10-3 and TRBJ2-1; a stretch of 8 junction bases matches TRBD2. The receptor's source is a woman in her thirties or forties in good health. The CDR3 region: CAICPGLAGEQFF. The DNA sequence follows: TGTGCCATCTGCCCTGGACTAGCCGGTGAGCAGTTCTTC.